This T cell receptor (beta chain) was profiled in a study of cytomegalovirus exposure and HLA in healthy donors. Healthy individuals who donated bone marrow served as the donors. Study-wide points: Later findings reportedly placed an Asian-associated ancestry cluster below the approximately 650-donor mean for N-insertions.

As to this clone: The antigen remains undetermined.

The PCR had 60 Vbeta and 13 Jbeta primers. Clones were read by immunoSEQ multiplex PCR, and TCRdb kept only the in-frame ones, dropping some. The sample has approximately 140,000 clones, 75% to 85% seen once; the top ten hold around 6.5%. V was pared by 4 bases and J by 0 bases, with 14 bases between. The CDR3 is 16 amino acids. CDR1 is MNHEY and CDR2 is SMNVEV in the germline V gene (reference sequence). Sequenced sample: PBMCs. The chain combines TRBV27 with TRBJ2-3; D is ambiguous. This sequence originates from a man between 50 and 59 years old in good health and CMV-seropositive. CDR3 loop: CASSSPSTPSTDTQYF. The CDR3 bases are TGTGCCAGCAGTTCCCCGTCGACACCGAGCACAGATACGCAGTATTTT.